A single count supports the clone carrying this TCR beta chain. The antigen is not known. One base away lies a much larger clone, so this may be a sequencing read error. This sample is drawn from a study of tumor and adjacent non-tumor tissue in lung cancer. Study information: Patients were aged about 31 to 76, ten or so men and 5 women, stage I to III. Study-wide findings and caveats: Shorter survival was associated with higher TCR diversity in tumors.

TCRbeta libraries were built with three rounds of nested PCR, modified from ARM-PCR. TCRdb independently ran MiXCR on the multiplex PCR reads; one entry per CDR3 protein. The sample lists 35,000 to 55,000 distinct CDR3 sequences; roughly 60% were seen once. This sample's RNA came from whole unsorted tissue. This non-tumor lung sample came from over 3 cm beyond the tumor edge. Between August and November 2014, newly diagnosed, chemotherapy-naive lung cancer patients underwent thoracic surgery in China. The sample was distant non-tumor lung tissue. The origin of this receptor is a man in his forties or fifties with non-small cell lung cancer.

CDR3 nucleotides: TGCGCCAGCAGGGTACAGGGCGCCACAGATACGCAGTATTTT. It translates to CASRVQGATDTQYF. This chain connects TRBV5-1 to TRBJ2-3, with a possible D match to TRBD1 (6 bases). This CDR3 is 14 amino acids long. The V gene lost 5 bases and the J gene lost 2 bases, with 12 bases spanning the gap. Germline CDR1 SGHRS, CDR2 YFSETQ. Supplemented by reference TRBV5-1 and TRBJ2-3, the full variable domain reads KAGVTQTPRYLIKTRGQQVTLSCSPISGHRSVSWYQQTPGQGLQFLFEYFSETQRNKGNFPGRFSGRQFSNSRSEMNVSTLELGDSALYLCASRVQGATDTQYFGPGTRLTVL.